The rows below give T cell receptor beta chains drawn from one sample of a study of T cells expressing NK-cell markers. TCRdb processed the 5' RACE reads again and assigns one entry to each CDR3 protein, with no DNA. This sample contains about 260,000 distinct CDR3 sequences. Sequencing was done on a sample of blood T cells: a sorted CD56 or NKG2C T cell subset, CD4+ or CD8+ T cells, or bulk PBMC T cells (not recorded which). The receptors come from a man aged 18 to 35 in good health. Each CDR3 is given with its conserved first and last residue.

TRBV18	TRBJ1-6	CASSPQTSNSPLHF
TRBV10-3	TRBJ2-7	CAISEEETSGTYEQYF
TRBV19	TRBJ2-3	CASSMGVGATDTQYF
TRBV11-2	TRBJ1-5	CASSLGPGPNQPQHF
TRBV4-3	TRBJ2-7	CASSQDQGREQYF
TRBV24-1	TRBJ2-3	CATTKGASTDTQYF
TRBV21-1	TRBJ2-4	CATSEAKNIQYF
TRBV4-1	TRBJ1-2	CASSQIRGNYGYTF
TRBV5-1	TRBJ1-5	CASSLMGTGNQPQHF
TRBV5-1	TRBJ2-2	CASSPGLISVIGELFF
TRBV20-1	TRBJ1-3	CSARGGDGNTIYF
TRBV20-1	TRBJ2-5	CSATAGQGETQYF
TRBV5-8	TRBJ2-4	CASSLFSGQGAKNIQYF
TRBV10-3	TRBJ2-3	CAIRDSGPSGDTQYF
TRBV5-1	TRBJ2-1	CASRLTGGLGYNEQFF
TRBV3-1	TRBJ1-1	CASSQIRTGGNTEAFF
TRBV6-1	TRBJ2-1	CASRRQGSNEQFF
TRBV28	TRBJ2-5	CASSLPGMQETQYF
TRBV2	TRBJ2-1	CASMGSRTNNEQFF
TRBV5-5	TRBJ2-1	CASSWRGGGNEQFF
TRBV10-3	TRBJ2-3	CAISSIWTSGLEGTDTQYF
TRBV20-1	TRBJ1-5	CSARGGQYQPQHF
TRBV24-1	TRBJ2-6	CATSDGGREANVLTF
TRBV7-6	TRBJ2-1	CASSRSGRGGDEQFF
TRBV28	TRBJ2-5	CASRPGGETQYF
TRBV5-1	TRBJ2-3	CASSLYGGGTDTQYF
TRBV20-1	TRBJ2-5	CSARAPGTTQETQYF
TRBV7-9	TRBJ1-2	CASSLRVTQAIYGYTF
TRBV11-2	TRBJ2-5	CASGTGLEETQYF
TRBV12-3/TRBV12-4	TRBJ2-5	CASSFGGGGEGTQYF
TRBV12-3/TRBV12-4	TRBJ2-1	CASSGGTSGSRKFF
TRBV7-2	TRBJ2-7	CASSLSSGGPYEQYF
TRBV6-4	TRBJ2-1	CASSDPPVSYEQFF
TRBV2	TRBJ2-1	CASSADRGGYNEQFF
TRBV11-3	TRBJ1-2	CASSLGSGGGRRIYGYTF
TRBV10-3	TRBJ2-5	CAIWPGQLQETQYF
TRBV4-2	TRBJ2-2	CASSRRSTSGSAGELFF
TRBV20-1	TRBJ1-2	CSAQPGPGYTF
TRBV6-5	TRBJ1-6	CASSFSGTGNSPLHF
TRBV10-2	TRBJ2-7	CASKDLGLAGVEQYF
TRBV7-8	TRBJ2-5	CASSLGGVQETQYF
TRBV20-1	TRBJ1-4	CSAPLGGKGEKLFF
TRBV20-1	TRBJ2-5	CSARVVLDQETQYF